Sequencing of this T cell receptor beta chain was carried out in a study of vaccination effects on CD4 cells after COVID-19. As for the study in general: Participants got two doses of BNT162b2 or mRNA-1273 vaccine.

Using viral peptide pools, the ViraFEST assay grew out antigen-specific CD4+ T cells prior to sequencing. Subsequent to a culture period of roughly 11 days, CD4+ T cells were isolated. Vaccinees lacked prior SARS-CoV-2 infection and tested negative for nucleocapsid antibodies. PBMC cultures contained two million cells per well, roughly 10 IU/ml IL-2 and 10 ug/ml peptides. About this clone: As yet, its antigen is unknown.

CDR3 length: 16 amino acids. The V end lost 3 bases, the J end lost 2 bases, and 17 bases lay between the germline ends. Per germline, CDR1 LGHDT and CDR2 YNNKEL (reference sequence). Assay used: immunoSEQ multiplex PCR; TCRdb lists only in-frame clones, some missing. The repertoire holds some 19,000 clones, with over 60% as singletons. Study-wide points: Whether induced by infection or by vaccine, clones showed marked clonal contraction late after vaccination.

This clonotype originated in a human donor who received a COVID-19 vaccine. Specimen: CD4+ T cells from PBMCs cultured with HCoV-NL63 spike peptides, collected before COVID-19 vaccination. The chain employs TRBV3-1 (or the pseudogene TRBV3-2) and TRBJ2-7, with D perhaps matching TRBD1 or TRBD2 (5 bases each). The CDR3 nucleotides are TGTGCCAGCAGCCATCTACACCGTGGGGACGCCTACGAGCAGTACTTC. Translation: CASSHLHRGDAYEQYF.